This T cell receptor (beta chain) came from a study of cytomegalovirus exposure and HLA in healthy donors. Overall study results and limits: According to the study, some 160 TCR beta chains were cytomegalovirus-associated. Whilst most TCR sequences proved rare, a subset of public TCRs occurred across many donors.

PCR primers comprised 60 Vbeta and 13 Jbeta primers. Data came from immunoSEQ multiplex PCR; TCRdb stores just in-frame clones and leaves some out. The repertoire holds about 130,000 clones, with roughly four fifths as singletons. With regard to this clone: Its antigen is still unknown.

CDR3 size: 11 residues. Per germline, CDR1 DFQATT and CDR2 SNEGSKA (reference sequence). The V end was cut by 3 bases, the J end by 8 bases, with 8 bases between. The receptor's source is a woman aged 45-60 years in good health and CMV-seropositive. The sequenced sample consisted of PBMCs. J is TRBJ1-3 and V is TRBV20-1; TRBD1 is a possible D gene (6 bases). The CDR3 loop is CSASTGYTIYF. In nucleotides, the CDR3 is TGCAGTGCTAGTACAGGGTACACCATATATTTT.